This T cell receptor beta chain was identified in a study of T cell responses to AZD1222 COVID-19 vaccine. The V end was cut by 3 bases, the J end by 4 bases, with 12 bases between. The length of the CDR3 is 14 residues. Germline assignment: CDR1 DFQATT and CDR2 SNEGSKA (reference sequence). Libraries were prepared by immunoSEQ multiplex PCR; TCRdb keeps only in-frame clonotypes and omits some of them. In the table there are under 200,000 clones, 88% of which are singletons. Study-level findings and limits: Targets within unmutated variant regions were reportedly found for nearly half of spike-specific TCRs. All repertoire sampling was performed exclusively after the peak T cell response. Among AZD1222 vaccinees, only six were seropositive at baseline. Spike-specific TCR breadth rose after two AZD1222 doses, and depth rose as well.

About this clone: As yet, its antigen is unknown.

This sequence was found in an adult who received the AZD1222 COVID-19 vaccine. The chain is built from TRBV20-1 and TRBJ2-2; D assignment may be TRBD1 or TRBD2 (5 bases each). The sequenced sample was peripheral blood, obtained 28 days after the second AZD1222 dose. The CDR3 DNA reads as TGCAGTGCTAGTGACGGGACGGGCACCGGGGAGCTGTTTTTT. Its translation: CSASDGTGTGELFF.